This TCR beta chain is from a study of shared clonotypes between healthy human individuals. TCRdb's copy holds only in-frame clones and misses some; the assay was immunoSEQ multiplex PCR. The repertoire holds around 500,000 clones, with around 80% as singletons. The CDR3 length is 15 residues. V shed 3 bases, J shed 5 bases, and the junction held 7 bases outside the gene matches. Per germline, CDR1 SGHRS and CDR2 YFSETQ. This receptor was obtained from a woman aged 40 to 55 in good health. Some clones in this sample may be carry-over from other donors' samples. The genes are TRBV5-1 and TRBJ2-1, with TRBD2 identical over 8 bases. The sample comprised PBMCs. DNA of the CDR3: TGCGCCAGCAGCTGGCCGACTAGCGACAACAATGAGCAGTTCTTC. This sequence encodes CASSWPTSDNNEQFF.